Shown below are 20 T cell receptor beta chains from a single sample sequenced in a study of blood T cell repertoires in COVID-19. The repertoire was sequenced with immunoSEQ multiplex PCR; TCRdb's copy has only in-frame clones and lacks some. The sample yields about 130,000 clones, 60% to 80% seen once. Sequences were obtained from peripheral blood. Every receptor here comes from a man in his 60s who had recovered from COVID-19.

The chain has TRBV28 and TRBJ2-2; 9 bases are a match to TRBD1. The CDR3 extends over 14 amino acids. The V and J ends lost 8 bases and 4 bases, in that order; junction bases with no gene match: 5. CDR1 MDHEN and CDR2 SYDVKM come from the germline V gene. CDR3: CASGGDRATGELFF. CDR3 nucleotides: TGTGCCAGCGGCGGGGACAGGGCCACCGGGGAGCTGTTTTTT. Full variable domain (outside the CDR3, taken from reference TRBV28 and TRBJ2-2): DVKVTQSSRYLVKRTGEKVFLECVQDMDHENMFWYRQDPGLGLRLIYFSYDVKMKEKGDIPEGYSVSREKKERFSLILESASTNQTSMYLCASGGDRATGELFFGEGSRLTVL.

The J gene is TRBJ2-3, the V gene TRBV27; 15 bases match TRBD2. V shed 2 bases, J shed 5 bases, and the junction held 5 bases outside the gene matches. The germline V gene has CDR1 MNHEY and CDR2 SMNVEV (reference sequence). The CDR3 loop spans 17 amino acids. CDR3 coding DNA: TGTGCCAGCAGTTTAGGACTAGCGGGGGGGGTATTAGATACGCAGTATTTT. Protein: CASSLGLAGGVLDTQYF.

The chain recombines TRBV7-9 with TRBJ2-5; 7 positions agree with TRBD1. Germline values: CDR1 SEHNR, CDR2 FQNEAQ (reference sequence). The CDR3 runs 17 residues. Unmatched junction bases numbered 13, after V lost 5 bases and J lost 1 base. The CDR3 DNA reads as TGTGCCAGCAGCCCAAACGGACAGGAGAGGGTCCAAGAGACCCAGTACTTC. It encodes CASSPNGQERVQETQYF.

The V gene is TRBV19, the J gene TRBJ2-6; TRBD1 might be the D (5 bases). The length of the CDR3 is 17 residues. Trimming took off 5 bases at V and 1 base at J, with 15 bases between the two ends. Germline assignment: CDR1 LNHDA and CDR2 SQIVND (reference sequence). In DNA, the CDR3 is TGTGCCAGTAGTTTGCAGGGAATAGGGTCTGGGGCCAACGTCCTGACTTTC. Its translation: CASSLQGIGSGANVLTF.

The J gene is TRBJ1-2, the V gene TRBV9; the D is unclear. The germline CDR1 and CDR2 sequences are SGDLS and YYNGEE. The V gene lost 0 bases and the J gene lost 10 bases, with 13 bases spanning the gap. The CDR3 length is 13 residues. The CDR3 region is CASSVEVDTPYTF. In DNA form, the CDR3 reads TGTGCCAGCAGCGTAGAGGTTGACACTCCCTACACCTTC.

CDR3 residues: CAISEVTGYSDTQYF. CDR3 DNA sequence: TGTGCCATCAGTGAGGTGACAGGTTACTCAGATACGCAGTATTTT. The chain is built from TRBV10-3 and TRBJ2-3; tentatively, D is TRBD1 (6 bases). This CDR3 region has 15 residues. The germline V gene encodes CDR1 ENHRY and CDR2 SYGVKD. Trimming took off 2 bases at V and 4 bases at J, with 13 bases between the two ends.

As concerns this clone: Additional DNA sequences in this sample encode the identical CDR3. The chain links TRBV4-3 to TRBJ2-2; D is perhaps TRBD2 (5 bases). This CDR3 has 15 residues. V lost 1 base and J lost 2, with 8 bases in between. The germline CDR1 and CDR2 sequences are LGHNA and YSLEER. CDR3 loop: CASSQVRGNTGELFF. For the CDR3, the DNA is TGCGCCAGCAGCCAAGTACGGGGAAACACCGGGGAGCTGTTTTTT.

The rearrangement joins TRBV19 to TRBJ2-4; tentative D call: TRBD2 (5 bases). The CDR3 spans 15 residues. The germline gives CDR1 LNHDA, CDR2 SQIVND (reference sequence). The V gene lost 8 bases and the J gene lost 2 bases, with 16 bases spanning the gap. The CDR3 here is CASRKELATKNIQYF. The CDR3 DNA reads TGTGCCAGTCGGAAGGAATTAGCGACCAAAAACATTCAGTACTTC.

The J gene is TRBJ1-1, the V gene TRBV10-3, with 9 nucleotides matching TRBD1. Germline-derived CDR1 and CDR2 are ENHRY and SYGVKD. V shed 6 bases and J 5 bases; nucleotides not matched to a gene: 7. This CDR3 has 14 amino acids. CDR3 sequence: CAIRQTGGETEAFF. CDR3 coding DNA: TGTGCCATCAGGCAAACAGGGGGCGAGACTGAAGCTTTCTTT.

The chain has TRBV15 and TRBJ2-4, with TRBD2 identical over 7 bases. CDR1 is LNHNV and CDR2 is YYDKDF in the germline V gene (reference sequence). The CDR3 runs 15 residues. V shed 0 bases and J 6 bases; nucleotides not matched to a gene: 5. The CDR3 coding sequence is TGTGCCACCAGCAGAGATAAGGGAGGGGCAAACATTCAGTACTTC. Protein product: CATSRDKGGANIQYF.

The DNA of the CDR3 is TGTGCCAGCAGTCTAAACAGGGTGAACACTGAAGCTTTCTTT. This sequence encodes CASSLNRVNTEAFF. The rearrangement uses TRBV11-1 and TRBJ1-1; possible D gene TRBD1, 6 bases. V shed 6 bases and J shed 0 bases, with 11 bases lying between them. CDR1 and CDR2 from the germline V gene are SGHAT and FQDESV (reference sequence). The CDR3 contains 14 residues. The complete variable domain, with remaining parts taken from reference TRBV11-1 and TRBJ1-1, reads EAEVAQSPRYKITEKSQAVAFWCDPISGHATLYWYRQILGQGPELLVQFQDESVVDDSQLPKDRFSAERLKGVDSTLKIQPAELGDSAMYLCASSLNRVNTEAFFGQGTRLTVV.

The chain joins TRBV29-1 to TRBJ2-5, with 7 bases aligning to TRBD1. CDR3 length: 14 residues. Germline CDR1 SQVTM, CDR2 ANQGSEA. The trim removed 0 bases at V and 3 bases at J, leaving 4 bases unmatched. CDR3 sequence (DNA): TGCAGCGTTGAAGATCCAGGGGGTAAAGAGACCCAGTACTTC. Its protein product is CSVEDPGGKETQYF.

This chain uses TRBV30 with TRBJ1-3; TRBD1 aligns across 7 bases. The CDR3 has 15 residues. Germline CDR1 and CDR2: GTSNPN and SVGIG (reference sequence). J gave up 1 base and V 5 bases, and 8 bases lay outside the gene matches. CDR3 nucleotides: TGTGCCTGGGGCACAGGGGCCTTGTCTGGAAACACCATATATTTT. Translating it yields CAWGTGALSGNTIYF. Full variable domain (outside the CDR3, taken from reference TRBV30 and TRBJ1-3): SQTIHQWPATLVQPVGSPLSLECTVEGTSNPNLYWYRQAAGRGLQLLFYSVGIGQISSEVPQNLSASRPQDRQFILSSKKLLLSDSGFYLCAWGTGALSGNTIYFGEGSWLTVV.

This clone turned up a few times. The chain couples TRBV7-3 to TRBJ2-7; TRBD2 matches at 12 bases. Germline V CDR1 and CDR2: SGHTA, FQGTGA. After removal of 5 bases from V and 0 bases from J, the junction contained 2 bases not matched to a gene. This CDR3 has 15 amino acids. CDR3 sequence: CASSLTSGSSYEQYF. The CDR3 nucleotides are TGTGCCAGCAGCCTGACTAGCGGGAGCTCCTACGAGCAGTACTTC.

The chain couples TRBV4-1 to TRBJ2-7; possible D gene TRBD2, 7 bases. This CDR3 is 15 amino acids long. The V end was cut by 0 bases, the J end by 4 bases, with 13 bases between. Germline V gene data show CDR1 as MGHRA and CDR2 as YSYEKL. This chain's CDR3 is CASSQERGGEYEQYF. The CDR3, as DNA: TGCGCCAGCAGCCAAGAACGAGGGGGGGAATACGAGCAGTACTTC.

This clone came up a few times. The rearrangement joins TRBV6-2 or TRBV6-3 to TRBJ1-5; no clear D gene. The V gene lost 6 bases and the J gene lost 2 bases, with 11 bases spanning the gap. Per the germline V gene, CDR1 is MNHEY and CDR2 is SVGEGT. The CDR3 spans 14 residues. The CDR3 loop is CASSEEWGNQPQHF. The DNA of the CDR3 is TGTGCCAGCAGCGAGGAGTGGGGCAATCAGCCCCAGCATTTT.

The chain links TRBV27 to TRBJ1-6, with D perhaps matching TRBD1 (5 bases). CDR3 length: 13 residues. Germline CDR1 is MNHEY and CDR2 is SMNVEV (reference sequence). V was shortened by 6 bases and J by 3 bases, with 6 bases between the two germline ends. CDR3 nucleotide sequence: TGTGCCAGCAGGACAGACTATAATTCACCCCTCCACTTT. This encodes CASRTDYNSPLHF.

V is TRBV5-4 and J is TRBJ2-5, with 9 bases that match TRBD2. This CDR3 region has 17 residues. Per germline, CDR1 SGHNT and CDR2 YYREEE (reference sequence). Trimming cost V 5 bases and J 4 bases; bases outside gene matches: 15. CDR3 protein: CASSPALKRGAGETQYF. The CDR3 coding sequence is TGTGCCAGCAGTCCCGCCCTCAAGCGGGGGGCAGGAGAGACCCAGTACTTC.

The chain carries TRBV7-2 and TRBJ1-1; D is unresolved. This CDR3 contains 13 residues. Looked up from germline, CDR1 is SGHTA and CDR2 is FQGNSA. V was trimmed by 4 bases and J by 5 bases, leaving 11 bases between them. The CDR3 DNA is TGTGCCAGCAGCTCGCCGACGGGGACTGAAGCTTTCTTT. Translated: CASSSPTGTEAFF.

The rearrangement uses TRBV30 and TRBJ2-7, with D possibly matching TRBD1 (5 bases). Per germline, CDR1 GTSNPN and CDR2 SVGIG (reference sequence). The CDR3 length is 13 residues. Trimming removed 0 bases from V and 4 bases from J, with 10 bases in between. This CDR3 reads CAWSVGRIYEQYF. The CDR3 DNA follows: TGTGCCTGGAGTGTGGGGCGGATTTACGAGCAGTACTTC.